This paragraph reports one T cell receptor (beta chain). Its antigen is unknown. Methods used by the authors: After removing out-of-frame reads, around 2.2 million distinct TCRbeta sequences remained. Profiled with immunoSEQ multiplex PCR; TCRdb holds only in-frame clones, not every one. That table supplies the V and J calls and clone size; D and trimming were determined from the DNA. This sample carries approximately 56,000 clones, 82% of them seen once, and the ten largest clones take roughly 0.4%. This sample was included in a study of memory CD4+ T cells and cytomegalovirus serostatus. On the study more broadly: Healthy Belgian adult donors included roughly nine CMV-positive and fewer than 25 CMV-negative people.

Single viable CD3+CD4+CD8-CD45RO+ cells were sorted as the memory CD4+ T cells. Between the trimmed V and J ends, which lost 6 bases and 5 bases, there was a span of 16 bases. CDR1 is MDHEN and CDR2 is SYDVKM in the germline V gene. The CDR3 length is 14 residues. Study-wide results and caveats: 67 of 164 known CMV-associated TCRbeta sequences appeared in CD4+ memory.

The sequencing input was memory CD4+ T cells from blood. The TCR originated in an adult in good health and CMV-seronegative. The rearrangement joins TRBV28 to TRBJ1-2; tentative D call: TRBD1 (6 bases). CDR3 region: CASRPGTNVYGYTF. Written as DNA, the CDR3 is TGTGCCAGCAGGCCAGGGACAAACGTATATGGCTACACCTTC.